This entry is about one T cell receptor beta chain. What it binds is unknown. The CDR3 consists of 14 residues. In germline, CDR1 is SNHLY, CDR2 FYNNEI. Trimming pared 7 bases from V and 1 base from J, leaving 10 bases between. This sample is part of a study of shared clonotypes between healthy human individuals. Whole-study context: There were three CD4 naive, three CD4 memory, two CD8 naive and one CD8 memory plates per donor. Notes on the study in general: Clonotype sharing among the donors was expected to vary with sequencing depth.

The input for sorted-subset replicate PCRs was about 200 ng DNA, tens of thousands of T cell genomes. TCRdb keeps only in-frame clones here, not all; method: immunoSEQ multiplex PCR. This sample has 2 million to 2.5 million clones, with around 95% found just once. A split of CD4+ cells into CD45RA+ naive and CD45RA-negative memory subsets was performed. The gene calls are TRBV2 and TRBJ2-2; perhaps TRBD1 as D (5 bases). The clonotype was recovered from a man between 18 and 29 years old in good health. The sequenced sample consisted of naive CD4+ T cells sorted from blood. The subset was: CD45RA+ positively selected. The CDR3 is CASKPTENTGELFF. CDR3 nucleotide sequence: TGTGCCAGCAAACCGACAGAGAACACCGGGGAGCTGTTTTTT.